What follows are 22 T cell receptor beta chains derived from one specimen sequenced in a study of shared clonotypes between healthy human individuals. Data came from immunoSEQ multiplex PCR; TCRdb stores just in-frame clones and leaves some out. In the table there are hundreds of thousands of clones, 76% of which are singletons. Source material: PBMCs. The receptors derive from a woman aged 40 to 50 in good health. Some clones in this sample may be carry-over from other donors' samples.

About this clone itself: It may be a read error: a sequence one base away is much more abundant. Other DNA sequences in the same sample also yield this CDR3. In DNA, the CDR3 is TGCAGCGTCCGGGCAGAAGGGGATCGAGATACGCAGTATTTT. Protein: CSVRAEGDRDTQYF. J is TRBJ2-3 and V is TRBV29-1; weak D call: TRBD1 (5 bases). CDR3 length: 14 amino acids. V was cut by 6 bases and J by 5 bases, with 18 bases left in between. In germline, CDR1 is SQVTM, CDR2 ANQGSEA.

In this sample, this clone turned up a few times. The gene calls are TRBV28 and TRBJ1-1; unclear D gene. The CDR3 has 15 residues. Germline V gene sequence: CDR1 MDHEN, CDR2 SYDVKM. V was trimmed by 2 bases and J by 3 bases, leaving 13 bases between them. The CDR3 loop reads CASSLGPGPDTEAFF. In DNA form, the CDR3 reads TGTGCCAGCAGTTTAGGCCCGGGCCCGGACACTGAAGCTTTCTTT. The full variable domain, in which reference TRBV28 and TRBJ1-1 provide the parts outside the CDR3, is DVKVTQSSRYLVKRTGEKVFLECVQDMDHENMFWYRQDPGLGLRLIYFSYDVKMKEKGDIPEGYSVSREKKERFSLILESASTNQTSMYLCASSLGPGPDTEAFFGQGTRLTVV.

The rearrangement joins TRBV2 to TRBJ1-1; D uncertain. V was trimmed by 4 bases and J by 8 bases, leaving 14 bases between them. The CDR3 has 13 residues. In germline, CDR1 is SNHLY, CDR2 FYNNEI. The CDR3 region has the DNA TGTGCCAGCAGTGCGGCCCGATCTTCAGAAGCTTTCTTT. Protein: CASSAARSSEAFF.

The sample holds one count of this clone. The chain uses TRBV5-6 and TRBJ2-1; no definite D call. The CDR3 length is 16 residues. The V gene's germline CDR1 is SGHDT and CDR2 YYEEEE. V was cut by 0 bases and J by 0 bases, with 10 bases left in between. The CDR3 coding sequence is TGTGCCAGCAGCTTGGCGGTCTATACCTCCTACAATGAGCAGTTCTTC. It codes for CASSLAVYTSYNEQFF.

The chain combines TRBV6-4 with TRBJ2-6; D is possibly TRBD2 (6 bases). The CDR3 spans 16 residues. V gave up 5 bases and J gave up 2 bases, with 13 bases separating them. The germline CDR1 and CDR2 sequences are MRHNA and SNTAGT. The CDR3 is CASSPSGGAGANVLTF. For the CDR3, the DNA is TGTGCCAGCAGTCCGTCAGGAGGGGCTGGGGCCAACGTCCTGACTTTC.

The V call is TRBV5-1, the J call TRBJ1-3; 7 bases are a match to TRBD1. V dropped 4 bases and J dropped 5; count of bases not matched to a gene: 6. The CDR3 has 14 residues. Germline CDR1 reads SGHRS; CDR2 reads YFSETQ. In DNA form, the CDR3 reads TGCGCCAGCAGCCCCGGACAGGACAGAAACACCATATATTTT. This translates into CASSPGQDRNTIYF.

The J gene is TRBJ1-5, the V gene TRBV18, with 9 bases identical to TRBD1. V shed 3 bases and J 6 bases; nucleotides not matched to a gene: 9. Germline CDR1 is KGHSH and CDR2 is LQKENI. The CDR3 loop spans 16 amino acids. This CDR3 is CASSPLSTGGGQPQHF. The CDR3 DNA follows: TGTGCCAGCTCACCCCTCTCCACAGGGGGCGGTCAGCCCCAGCATTTT.

The chain employs TRBV7-8 and TRBJ2-7; a possible D gene is TRBD1 (5 bases). Trimming pared 2 bases from V and 3 bases from J, leaving 8 bases between. The CDR3 runs to 13 residues. Germline loops: CDR1 SGHVS, CDR2 FQNEAQ. As DNA, the CDR3 is TGTGCCAGCAGCTTATCCCAGGGCTACGAGCAGTACTTC. Protein sequence: CASSLSQGYEQYF.

CDR3 sequence: CASRVLSLNTQYF. In nucleotides, the CDR3 is TGTGCCAGCAGAGTTTTATCCTTAAATACGCAGTATTTT. The gene calls are TRBV27 and TRBJ2-3; D unclear. This CDR3 has 13 amino acids. V lost 6 bases and J lost 7, with 14 bases in between. Germline loops: CDR1 MNHEY, CDR2 SMNVEV (reference sequence).

This chain links TRBV2 with TRBJ2-5; tentatively, D is TRBD1 (6 bases). With 6 bases removed from V and 3 bases from J, the gap between germline ends came to 14 bases. The CDR3 sequence is 14 residues long. Germline V gives CDR1 SNHLY, CDR2 FYNNEI. The CDR3 DNA reads as TGTGCCAGCAGAAGCCAACAGGGTGAAGAGACCCAGTACTTC. Its protein product is CASRSQQGEETQYF. Combining the CDR3 with reference TRBV2 and TRBJ2-5 gives the whole variable domain EPEVTQTPSHQVTQMGQEVILRCVPISNHLYFYWYRQILGQKVEFLVSFYNNEISEKSEIFDDQFSVERPDGSNFTLKIRSTKLEDSAMYFCASRSQQGEETQYFGPGTRLLVL.

This chain joins TRBV7-8 and TRBJ2-5; a weak D match, TRBD1 (6 bases). The assigned J gene may be wrong: the sequence end matches TRBJ2-7 better. The CDR3 covers 16 residues. The germline V gene has CDR1 SGHVS and CDR2 FQNEAQ. CDR3 region: CASSFTTGTSTYEQYF. CDR3 bases: TGTGCCAGCAGCTTCACCACCGGGACAAGTACCTACGAGCAGTACTTC.

The genes are TRBV11-2 and TRBJ2-5, with 9 positions matching TRBD1. The tail of the sequence fits TRBJ2-7 better, so the J call may be wrong. The germline gives CDR1 SGHAT, CDR2 FQNNGV. The length of the CDR3 is 14 residues. The CDR3 spells CASSPGTGRSEQYF. CDR3 coding DNA: TGTGCCAGCAGCCCCGGGACAGGGCGTTCCGAGCAGTACTTC.

The chain links TRBV5-1 to TRBJ2-7; 7 bases map to TRBD1. This CDR3 has 13 amino acids. CDR1 is SGHRS, CDR2 YFSETQ, per germline. Trimming removed 3 bases from V and 5 bases from J; junction bases left unmatched: 5. The CDR3 bases are TGCGCCAGCAGCTCGGCACAGGGGAACGAGCAGTACTTC. Protein: CASSSAQGNEQYF.

The chain employs TRBV10-3 and TRBJ2-5; D may be TRBD2 (6 bases). This CDR3 region has 14 residues. Germline CDR1 ENHRY, CDR2 SYGVKD. The V end lost 3 bases, the J end lost 4 bases, and 12 bases lay between the germline ends. The CDR3 nucleotides are TGTGCCATCAGTGATGGAGGGCGGGGAGAGACCCAGTACTTC. It translates to CAISDGGRGETQYF.

This clone was counted between two and nine times. V is TRBV5-1 and J is TRBJ2-3; maybe TRBD1 (5 bases). Per the germline V gene, CDR1 is SGHRS and CDR2 is YFSETQ. The length of the CDR3 is 13 residues. V was shortened by 5 bases and J by 2 bases, with 9 bases between the two germline ends. DNA for the CDR3: TGCGCCAGCAGACTGGACATCACAGATACGCAGTATTTT. Its translation is CASRLDITDTQYF.

The chain recombines TRBV7-3 with TRBJ1-1; the D gene is possibly TRBD1 (6 bases). The V and J ends lost 3 bases and 7 bases respectively, with 12 bases between them. Germline V gene lookup returns CDR1 SGHTA and CDR2 FQGTGA. The CDR3 consists of 13 residues. The CDR3 loop reads CASSFTGTSEAFF. The CDR3 coding sequence is TGTGCCAGCAGCTTTACAGGGACTAGTGAAGCTTTCTTT.

The genes are TRBV6-1 and TRBJ2-1, with 7 bases identical to TRBD2. CDR1 and CDR2 from the germline V gene are MNHNS and SASEGT. The CDR3 is 14 residues long. V lost 6 bases to trimming and J lost 2 bases; unmatched junction nucleotides: 4. CDR3 nucleotides: TGTGCCAGCAGACCAGCGGGGACCTACAATGAGCAGTTCTTC. It codes for CASRPAGTYNEQFF.

V gene TRBV29-1 combines with J gene TRBJ2-5; D gene ambiguous. This CDR3 spans 12 amino acids. Germline V CDR1 and CDR2: SQVTM, ANQGSEA. The CDR3 DNA is TGCAGTGTTCTCCCAGCCGGAGAGACCCAGTACTTC. Its protein is CSVLPAGETQYF.

The CDR3 DNA reads TGTGCCAGCTCTGGACAGGGGGTTTCGTTTGGCTACACCTTC. Encoded protein: CASSGQGVSFGYTF. The chain carries TRBV2 and TRBJ1-2; the match to TRBD1 covers 10 bases. The CDR3 is made up of 14 amino acids. The ends lost 8 bases at V and 7 bases at J; junction bases unmatched: 10. Germline V gene lookup returns CDR1 SNHLY and CDR2 FYNNEI.

The V gene is TRBV23-1, the J gene TRBJ2-7, with TRBD2 matching 8 bases. TRBV23-1 is flagged as an ORF with uncertain function. With V trimmed by 10 bases and J by 4 bases, 18 bases remained unmatched. This CDR3 is built from 16 residues. CDR3 loop: CATGRASGPRSYEQYF. The DNA of the CDR3 is TGCGCCACCGGTCGGGCTAGCGGGCCGAGAAGTTACGAGCAGTACTTC.

This chain links TRBV11-1 with TRBJ2-7; D might be TRBD1 or TRBD2, each matching 5 bases. The CDR3 consists of 13 residues. The germline CDR1 and CDR2 sequences are SGHAT and FQDESV (reference sequence). The germline V and J ends were trimmed by 5 bases and 6 bases, with 14 bases remaining between them. CDR3 loop: CASSTGIAGEQYF. The CDR3 DNA reads TGTGCCAGCAGCACAGGAATTGCGGGCGAGCAGTACTTC.

The V call is TRBV9, the J call TRBJ1-2; D is ambiguous. V dropped 3 bases and J dropped 3 bases, with 9 bases sitting between them. Per the germline V gene, CDR1 is SGDLS and CDR2 is YYNGEE. The CDR3 spans 13 residues. For the CDR3, the DNA is TGTGCCAGCAGCGCCCAGCCCCACTATGGCTACACCTTC. The encoded protein is CASSAQPHYGYTF. The full variable domain, in which reference TRBV9 and TRBJ1-2 provide the parts outside the CDR3, is DSGVTQTPKHLITATGQRVTLRCSPRSGDLSVYWYQQSLDQGLQFLIQYYNGEERAKGNILERFSAQQFPDLHSELNLSSLELGDSALYFCASSAQPHYGYTFGSGTRLTVV.